This TCR beta chain was documented in a study of shared clonotypes between healthy human individuals. Around 91 million PBMCs were counted before genomic DNA extraction. The V and J ends lost 7 bases and 3 bases respectively, with 18 bases between them. The CDR3 has 16 amino acids. Germline values: CDR1 MDHEN, CDR2 SYDVKM. Method: immunoSEQ multiplex PCR; TCRdb's copy keeps in-frame clones and lacks some. The sample holds 450,000 to 500,000 clones, about 78% seen once. The sequence was collected from a woman aged 35 to 49 in good health. Some clones in this sample may be carry-over from other donors' samples. This chain joins TRBV28 and TRBJ2-2; unclear D gene. What was sequenced was PBMCs. The CDR3 protein is CASKYGVRSYTGELFF. CDR3 coding DNA: TGTGCCAGCAAATATGGCGTCAGGTCGTACACCGGGGAGCTGTTTTTT.